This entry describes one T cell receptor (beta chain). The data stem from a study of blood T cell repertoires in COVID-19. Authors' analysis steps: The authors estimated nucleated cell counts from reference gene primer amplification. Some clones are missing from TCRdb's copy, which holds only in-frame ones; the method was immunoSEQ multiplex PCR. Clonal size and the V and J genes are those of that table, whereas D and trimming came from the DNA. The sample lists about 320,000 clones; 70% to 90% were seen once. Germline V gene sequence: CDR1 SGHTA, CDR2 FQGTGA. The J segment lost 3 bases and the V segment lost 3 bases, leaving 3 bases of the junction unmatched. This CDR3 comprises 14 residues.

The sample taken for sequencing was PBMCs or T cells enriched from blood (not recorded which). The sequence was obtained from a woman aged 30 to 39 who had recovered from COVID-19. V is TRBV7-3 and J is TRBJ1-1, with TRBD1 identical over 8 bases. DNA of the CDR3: TGTGCCAGCAGCTTGGAACAGGGGGACACTGAAGCTTTCTTT. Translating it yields CASSLEQGDTEAFF.